Listed here are 15 T cell receptor beta chains from one sample, sequenced in a study of shared clonotypes between healthy human individuals (dated by TCRdb to the early 2020s). The library was built by means of the immunoSEQ multiplex PCR assay. TCRdb provides this immuneACCESS table in a form limited to in-frame rearrangements. Some clones are lacking; in checked studies, under half of them reflect an unresolved V gene, and why the rest are absent is not known. The sample table lists 600,000 to 750,000 clones, 90% of them with a count of one. Around a third of the sample goes to the ten largest clones. Sequencing was carried out using memory CD8+ T cells from PBMCs. This specimen's cell subset or site label, per the study, means: CD45RO+ cells pooled with CCR7-negative TemRA cells. Receptors originate from a man between 18 and 29 years old in good health. Some clones in this sample may be carry-over from other donors' samples.

The V and J genes are TRBV6-6 and TRBJ1-4; perhaps TRBD1 as D (6 bases). Germline V gives CDR1 MNHNY, CDR2 SVGAGI (reference sequence). Trimming pared 10 bases from V and 0 bases from J, leaving 15 bases between. This CDR3 region has 15 residues. Here the CDR3 reads CATGTIPATNEKLFF. In DNA, the CDR3 is TGTGCCACCGGGACAATCCCTGCAACTAATGAAAAACTGTTTTTT.

J is TRBJ2-2 and V is TRBV2; 11 nucleotides agree with TRBD1. The trim removed 6 bases at V and 4 bases at J, leaving 19 bases unmatched. Germline lookup yields CDR1 SNHLY and CDR2 FYNNEI. The CDR3 totals 20 residues. The CDR3, as DNA: TGTGCCAGCAGCTACCGGACAGGGGGCGCGGGACCTGGTGGCACCGGGGAGCTGTTTTTT. It codes for CASSYRTGGAGPGGTGELFF.

V and J are TRBV9 and TRBJ2-1; D is undetermined. Germline lookup yields CDR1 SGDLS and CDR2 YYNGEE. V was trimmed by 4 bases and J by 6 bases, leaving 11 bases between them. This CDR3 has 13 residues. CDR3 region: CASSPPPSNEQFF. CDR3 coding DNA: TGTGCCAGCAGCCCACCACCAAGCAATGAGCAGTTCTTC.

The chain couples TRBV6-4 to TRBJ1-2, with D possibly being TRBD1 (5 bases). Deletions cut 6 bases from V and 8 bases from J, with 16 bases between. There are 13 residues in the CDR3. The germline V gene encodes CDR1 MRHNA and CDR2 SNTAGT. Here the CDR3 DNA reads TGTGCCAGCAGGAGTTCCGGGACGCTCGGCTACACCTTC. Protein: CASRSSGTLGYTF.

V and J are TRBV30 and TRBJ2-1, with a weak D call TRBD2 (6 bases). Trimming removed 2 bases at V and 7 bases at J, with 18 bases between. The CDR3 extends over 15 amino acids. Germline assignment: CDR1 GTSNPN and CDR2 SVGIG (reference sequence). The CDR3 loop is CAWSPSPSARNEQFF. CDR3 DNA: TGTGCCTGGAGTCCCTCACCTAGCGCCCGGAATGAGCAGTTCTTC.

The genes are TRBV7-3 and TRBJ2-2; unclear D gene. Germline CDR1 reads SGHTA; CDR2 reads FQGTGA. Trimming removed 2 bases at V and 2 bases at J, with 18 bases between. The CDR3 is 18 amino acids. The CDR3 region has the DNA TGTGCCAGCAGCTTAGGGTTTGGTCGAGGTAGTAACACCGGGGAGCTGTTTTTT. Its protein product is CASSLGFGRGSNTGELFF.

This chain joins TRBV30 and TRBJ2-7; 10 bases agree with TRBD1. CDR1 GTSNPN and CDR2 SVGIG come from the germline V gene (reference sequence). The CDR3 totals 14 residues. Losses at the gene ends were 2 bases for V and 5 bases for J; bases not matched to a gene: 6. The CDR3 sequence is CAWSRTGGNDEQYF. CDR3 in DNA: TGTGCCTGGAGTCGGACAGGGGGGAACGACGAGCAGTACTTC. Full variable domain (rest looked up from reference TRBV30 and TRBJ2-7): SQTIHQWPATLVQPVGSPLSLECTVEGTSNPNLYWYRQAAGRGLQLLFYSVGIGQISSEVPQNLSASRPQDRQFILSSKKLLLSDSGFYLCAWSRTGGNDEQYFGPGTRLTVT.

The rearrangement links TRBV4-1 to TRBJ1-5; D is perhaps TRBD1 (5 bases). This CDR3 contains 14 residues. CDR1 is MGHRA and CDR2 is YSYEKL in the germline V gene. With 3 bases removed from V and 9 bases from J, the gap between germline ends came to 15 bases. CDR3 in DNA: TGCGCCAGCAGCCATACCACAGGAGAGTGGCCCCAGCATTTT. Translation: CASSHTTGEWPQHF.

The chain has TRBV7-9 and TRBJ1-4; D is uncertain. The CDR3 totals 16 residues. Between the trimmed V and J ends, which lost 2 bases and 3 bases, there was a span of 13 bases. Per the germline V gene, CDR1 is SEHNR and CDR2 is FQNEAQ (reference sequence). The CDR3 DNA follows: TGTGCCAGCAGCTTATTACCCGAGGTGGCTAATGAAAAACTGTTTTTT. As protein: CASSLLPEVANEKLFF.

The V gene is TRBV27, the J gene TRBJ2-7, with a weak D call TRBD2 (5 bases). Germline V gene lookup returns CDR1 MNHEY and CDR2 SMNVEV (reference sequence). This CDR3 has 15 amino acids. V was clipped by 7 bases and J by 0 bases, with 16 bases between them. The CDR3 here is CASTSGTAPSYEQYF. CDR3 nucleotide sequence: TGTGCCAGCACCTCGGGAACAGCCCCCTCCTACGAGCAGTACTTC.

This sequence joins TRBV19 and TRBJ2-1, with TRBD2 matching over 8 bases. The CDR3 consists of 14 residues. Germline lookup yields CDR1 LNHDA and CDR2 SQIVND (reference sequence). V was clipped by 9 bases and J by 4 bases; unmatched bases: 8. The CDR3, as DNA: TGTGCCAGCGGGTGGGGACTAGATTACAATGAGCAGTTCTTC. It is translated as CASGWGLDYNEQFF.

The table lists this clone with a few counts. V gene TRBV4-2 combines with J gene TRBJ1-5; a possible D gene is TRBD1 (5 bases). CDR1 and CDR2 from the germline V gene are LGHNA and YNFKEQ. The CDR3 totals 15 residues. V shed 4 bases and J shed 2 bases, with 12 bases lying between them. The CDR3 region has the DNA TGTGCCAGCAGCCCCGGGGGAGGGGGCAATCAGCCCCAGCATTTT. Translated: CASSPGGGGNQPQHF.

The chain is built from TRBV7-9 and TRBJ1-2, with unresolved D. V lost 2 bases and J 4 bases, leaving 8 bases between the germline ends. The CDR3 is 13 amino acids. Germline V CDR1 and CDR2: SEHNR, FQNEAQ (reference sequence). The CDR3, as DNA: TGTGCCAGCAGCTTATCCCCGGGCTATGGCTACACCTTC. This codes for CASSLSPGYGYTF.

The rearrangement joins TRBV27 to TRBJ1-5, with TRBD1 as a possible D gene (6 bases). CDR1 is MNHEY, CDR2 SMNVEV, per germline (reference sequence). Trimming pared 4 bases from V and 7 bases from J, leaving 14 bases between. The CDR3 extends over 14 amino acids. As DNA, the CDR3 is TGTGCCAGCAGTTACGCAGGGGTCGGCCAGCCCCAGCATTTT. Translated: CASSYAGVGQPQHF.

The CDR3 sequence: CASSYSRNSPLHF. The CDR3 bases are TGTGCCAGCAGTTACTCACGGAATTCACCCCTCCACTTT. The chain has TRBV28 and TRBJ1-6; no clear D gene. The V and J ends lost 4 bases and 7 bases respectively, with 8 bases between them. CDR3 length: 13 residues. Germline values: CDR1 MDHEN, CDR2 SYDVKM.